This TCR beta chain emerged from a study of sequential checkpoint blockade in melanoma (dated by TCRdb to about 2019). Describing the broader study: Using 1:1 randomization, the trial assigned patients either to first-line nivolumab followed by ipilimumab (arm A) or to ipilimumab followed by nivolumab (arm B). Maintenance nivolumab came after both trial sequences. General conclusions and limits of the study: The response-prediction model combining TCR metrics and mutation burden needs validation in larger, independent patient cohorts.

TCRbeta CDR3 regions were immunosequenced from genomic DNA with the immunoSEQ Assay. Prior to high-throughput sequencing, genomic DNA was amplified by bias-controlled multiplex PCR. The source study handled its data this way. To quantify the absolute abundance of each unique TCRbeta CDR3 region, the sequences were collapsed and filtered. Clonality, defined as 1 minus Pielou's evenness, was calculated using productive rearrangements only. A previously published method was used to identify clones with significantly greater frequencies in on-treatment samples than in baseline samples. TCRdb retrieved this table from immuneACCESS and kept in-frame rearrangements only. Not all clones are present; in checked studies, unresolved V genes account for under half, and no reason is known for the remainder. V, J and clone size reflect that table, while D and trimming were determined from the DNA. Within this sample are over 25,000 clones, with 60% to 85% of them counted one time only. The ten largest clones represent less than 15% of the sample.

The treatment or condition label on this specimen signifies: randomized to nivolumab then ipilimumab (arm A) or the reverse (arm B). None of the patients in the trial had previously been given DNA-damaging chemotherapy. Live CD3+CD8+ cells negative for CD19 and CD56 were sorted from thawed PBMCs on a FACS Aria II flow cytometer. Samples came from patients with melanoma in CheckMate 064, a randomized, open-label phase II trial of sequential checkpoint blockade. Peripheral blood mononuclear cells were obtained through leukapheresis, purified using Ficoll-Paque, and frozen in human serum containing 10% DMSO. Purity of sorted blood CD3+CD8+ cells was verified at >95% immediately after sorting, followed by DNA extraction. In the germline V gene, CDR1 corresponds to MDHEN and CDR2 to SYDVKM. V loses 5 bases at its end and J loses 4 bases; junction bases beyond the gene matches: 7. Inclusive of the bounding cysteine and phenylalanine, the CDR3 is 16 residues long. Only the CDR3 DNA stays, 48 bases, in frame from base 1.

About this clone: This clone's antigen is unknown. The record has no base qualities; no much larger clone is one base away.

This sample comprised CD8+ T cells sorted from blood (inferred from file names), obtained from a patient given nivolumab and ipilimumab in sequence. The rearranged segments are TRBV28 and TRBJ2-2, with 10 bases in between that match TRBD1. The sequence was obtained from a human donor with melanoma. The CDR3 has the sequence CASSVTGTGATGELFF. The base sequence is TGTGCCAGCAGTGTAACCGGGACAGGGGCCACCGGGGAGCTGTTTTTT.